Listed below are T cell receptor beta chains from one sample, sequenced in a study of T cells after yellow fever vaccination. MiXCR, applied by TCRdb to the 5' RACE reads, yields one record per CDR3 protein. The sample includes under 250,000 distinct CDR3 sequences, approximately 3% of them seen just once. The material was CD4+ T cells sorted from PBMCs, obtained 10 days after the yellow fever booster vaccination. These receptors all stem from a man aged 18-30 years who received the YFV17D yellow fever vaccine. Both conserved end residues are part of each CDR3. A D gene is named only where the DNA matches it firmly. Some rows mark clone size as missing; the rest say once, few, many or name a class of expanded clone.

d_gene: TRBD1; abundance: many; j_gene: TRBJ2-7; v_gene: TRBV4-1; CDR3aa: CASSQDHEGGYPSSYEQYF; CDR3nt: TGCGCCAGCAGCCAAGATCACGAAGGGGGCTACCCGAGCTCCTACGAGCAGTACTTC
d_gene: NA; abundance: many; j_gene: TRBJ2-1; v_gene: TRBV6-2/TRBV6-3; CDR3aa: CASSYFSTVDNEQFF; CDR3nt: TGTGCCAGCAGTTATTTTAGTACCGTGGACAATGAGCAGTTCTTC
d_gene: TRBD1; abundance: many; j_gene: TRBJ1-5; v_gene: TRBV6-6; CDR3aa: CASQETGGYQPQHF; CDR3nt: TGTGCCAGCCAAGAGACAGGGGGCTATCAGCCCCAGCATTTT
d_gene: TRBD2; abundance: many; j_gene: TRBJ2-3; v_gene: TRBV5-1; CDR3aa: CASSFQRGDTQYF; CDR3nt: TGCGCCAGCAGCTTTCAGCGGGGGGATACGCAGTATTTT
d_gene: NA; abundance: many; j_gene: TRBJ2-5; v_gene: TRBV2; CDR3aa: CASIFVETQYF; CDR3nt: TGTGCCAGCATCTTCGTGGAGACCCAGTACTTC
d_gene: TRBD1; abundance: many; j_gene: TRBJ1-2; v_gene: TRBV7-2; CDR3aa: CASSEGAGYGYTF; CDR3nt: TGTGCCAGCAGCGAGGGGGCGGGCTATGGCTACACCTTC
d_gene: NA; abundance: few; j_gene: TRBJ1-1; v_gene: TRBV20-1; CDR3aa: CSASQLNTEAFF; CDR3nt: TGCAGTGCTAGTCAGTTGAACACTGAAGCTTTCTTT
d_gene: NA; abundance: NA; j_gene: TRBJ2-5; v_gene: TRBV5-1; CDR3aa: CASSLGRVLETQYF; CDR3nt: TGCGCCAGCAGCTTGGGTAGGGTTTTAGAGACCCAGTACTTC
d_gene: NA; abundance: NA; j_gene: TRBJ2-5; v_gene: TRBV2; CDR3aa: CAQRRSETQYF; CDR3nt: TGTGCACAGCGGAGGTCGGAGACCCAGTACTTC
d_gene: NA; abundance: NA; j_gene: TRBJ2-2; v_gene: TRBV13; CDR3aa: CASSLGRELFF; CDR3nt: TGTGCCAGCAGCTTAGGCCGGGAGCTGTTTTTT
d_gene: TRBD2; abundance: few; j_gene: TRBJ2-1; v_gene: TRBV7-9; CDR3aa: CASSLALAGDHLEQFF; CDR3nt: TGTGCCAGCAGCTTAGCCCTGGCGGGGGACCACTTAGAGCAGTTCTTC
d_gene: NA; abundance: NA; j_gene: TRBJ2-5; v_gene: TRBV11-2; CDR3aa: CASSLDVGSETQYF; CDR3nt: TGTGCCAGCAGCTTAGATGTGGGTTCGGAGACCCAGTACTTC
d_gene: TRBD1; abundance: few; j_gene: TRBJ1-6; v_gene: TRBV6-5; CDR3aa: CASSLEDRANSPLHF; CDR3nt: TGTGCCAGCAGTCTAGAGGACAGGGCGAATTCACCCCTCCACTTT
d_gene: NA; abundance: few; j_gene: TRBJ2-1; v_gene: TRBV19; CDR3aa: CASSIWQALNNEQFF; CDR3nt: TGTGCCAGTAGTATCTGGCAGGCCCTCAACAATGAGCAGTTCTTC
d_gene: TRBD1; abundance: once; j_gene: TRBJ1-5; v_gene: TRBV7-2; CDR3aa: CASSRGGQGAWQPQHF; CDR3nt: TGTGCCAGCAGCCGAGGGGGACAGGGGGCTTGGCAGCCCCAGCATTTT
d_gene: TRBD1; abundance: few; j_gene: TRBJ2-4; v_gene: TRBV20-1; CDR3aa: CSAGGTGENIQYF; CDR3nt: TGCAGTGCTGGAGGGACAGGAGAGAACATTCAGTACTTC
d_gene: NA; abundance: many; j_gene: TRBJ2-5; v_gene: TRBV7-2; CDR3aa: CASSFGLTNIQETQYF; CDR3nt: TGTGCCAGCAGCTTCGGGTTGACTAATATCCAAGAGACCCAGTACTTC
d_gene: NA; abundance: NA; j_gene: TRBJ1-5; v_gene: TRBV28; CDR3aa: CASSLGAGQPQHF; CDR3nt: TGTGCCAGCAGTCTAGGGGCTGGTCAGCCCCAGCATTTT
d_gene: NA; abundance: few; j_gene: TRBJ2-2; v_gene: TRBV18; CDR3aa: CASSPLGAMNTGELFF; CDR3nt: TGTGCCAGCTCACCATTGGGGGCGATGAACACCGGGGAGCTGTTTTTT
d_gene: NA; abundance: many; j_gene: TRBJ2-2; v_gene: TRBV5-1; CDR3aa: CASSIGTGRVTGELFF; CDR3nt: TGCGCCAGCAGTATTGGAACAGGGCGGGTCACCGGGGAGCTGTTTTTT
d_gene: NA; abundance: many; j_gene: TRBJ2-5; v_gene: TRBV2; CDR3aa: CASRGITGGETQYF; CDR3nt: TGTGCCAGCAGGGGGATTACCGGTGGGGAGACCCAGTACTTC
d_gene: TRBD2; abundance: many; j_gene: TRBJ2-1; v_gene: TRBV7-9; CDR3aa: CASSSARGGPDEQFF; CDR3nt: TGTGCCAGCAGCTCCGCGCGGGGGGGCCCGGATGAGCAGTTCTTC
d_gene: NA; abundance: few; j_gene: TRBJ2-1; v_gene: TRBV5-1; CDR3aa: CASSKGGAGYNEQFF; CDR3nt: TGCGCCAGCAGCAAAGGGGGAGCCGGTTACAATGAGCAGTTCTTC
d_gene: NA; abundance: many; j_gene: TRBJ1-3; v_gene: TRBV5-1; CDR3aa: CASSLRPTSGNTIYF; CDR3nt: TGCGCCAGCAGCTTGAGGCCGACCTCTGGAAACACCATATATTTT
d_gene: TRBD2; abundance: NA; j_gene: TRBJ2-3; v_gene: TRBV25-1; CDR3aa: CASRLAGGDTQYF; CDR3nt: TGTGCCAGCAGACTAGCGGGGGGAGATACGCAGTATTTT
d_gene: TRBD2; abundance: many; j_gene: TRBJ2-1; v_gene: TRBV5-1; CDR3aa: CASSGTSGGSEQFF; CDR3nt: TGCGCCAGCAGCGGGACTAGCGGGGGGAGTGAGCAGTTCTTC
d_gene: TRBD1; abundance: NA; j_gene: TRBJ2-5; v_gene: TRBV29-1; CDR3aa: CSVYRGRGETQYF; CDR3nt: TGCAGCGTTTACAGGGGGCGAGGAGAGACCCAGTACTTC
d_gene: TRBD2; abundance: NA; j_gene: TRBJ2-2; v_gene: TRBV6-5; CDR3aa: CASSRLAGNTGELFF; CDR3nt: TGTGCCAGCAGCAGACTAGCGGGGAACACCGGGGAGCTGTTTTTT
d_gene: TRBD1; abundance: many; j_gene: TRBJ2-2; v_gene: TRBV4-3; CDR3aa: CASNRGQDTGELFF; CDR3nt: TGCGCCAGCAACAGGGGGCAGGACACCGGGGAGCTGTTTTTT
d_gene: NA; abundance: few; j_gene: TRBJ1-2; v_gene: TRBV6-5; CDR3aa: CASRESGNGYTF; CDR3nt: TGTGCCAGCAGGGAATCAGGGAACGGCTACACCTTC